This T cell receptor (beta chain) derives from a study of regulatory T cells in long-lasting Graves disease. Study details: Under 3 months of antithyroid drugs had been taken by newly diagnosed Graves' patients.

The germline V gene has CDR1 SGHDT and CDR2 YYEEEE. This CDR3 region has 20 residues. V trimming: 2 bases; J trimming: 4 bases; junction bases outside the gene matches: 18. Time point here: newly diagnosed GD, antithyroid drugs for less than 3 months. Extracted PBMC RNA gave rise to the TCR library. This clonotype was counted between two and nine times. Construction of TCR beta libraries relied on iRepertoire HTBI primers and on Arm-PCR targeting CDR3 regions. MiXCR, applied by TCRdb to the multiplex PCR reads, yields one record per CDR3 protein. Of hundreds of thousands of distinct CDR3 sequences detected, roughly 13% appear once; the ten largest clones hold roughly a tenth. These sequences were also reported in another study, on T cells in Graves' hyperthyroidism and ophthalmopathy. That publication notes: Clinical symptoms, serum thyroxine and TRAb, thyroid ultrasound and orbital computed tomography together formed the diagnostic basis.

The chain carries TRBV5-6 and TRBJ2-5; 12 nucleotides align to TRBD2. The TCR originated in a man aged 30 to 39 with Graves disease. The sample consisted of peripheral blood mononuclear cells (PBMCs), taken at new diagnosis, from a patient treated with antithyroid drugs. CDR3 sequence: CASSFKTSGSRGTPRETQYF. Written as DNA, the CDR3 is TGTGCCAGCAGCTTTAAGACTAGCGGGAGTCGCGGAACGCCCAGAGAGACCCAGTACTTC.